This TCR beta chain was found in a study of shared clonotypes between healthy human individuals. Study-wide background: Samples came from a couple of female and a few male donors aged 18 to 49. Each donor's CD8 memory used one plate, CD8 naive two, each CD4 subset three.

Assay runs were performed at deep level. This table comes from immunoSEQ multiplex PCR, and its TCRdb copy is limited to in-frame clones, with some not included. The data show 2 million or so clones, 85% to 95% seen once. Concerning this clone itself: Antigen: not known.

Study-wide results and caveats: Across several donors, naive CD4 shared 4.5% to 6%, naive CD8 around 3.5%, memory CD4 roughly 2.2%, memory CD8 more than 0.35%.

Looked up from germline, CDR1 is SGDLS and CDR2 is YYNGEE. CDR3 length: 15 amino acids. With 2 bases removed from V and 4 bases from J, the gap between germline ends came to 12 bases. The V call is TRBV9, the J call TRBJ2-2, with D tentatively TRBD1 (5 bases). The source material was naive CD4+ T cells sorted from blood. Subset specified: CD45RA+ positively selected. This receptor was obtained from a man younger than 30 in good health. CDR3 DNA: TGTGCCAGCAGCGTCCAGGGCACCCTCACCGGGGAGCTGTTTTTT. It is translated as CASSVQGTLTGELFF. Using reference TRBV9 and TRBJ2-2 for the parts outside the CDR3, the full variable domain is DSGVTQTPKHLITATGQRVTLRCSPRSGDLSVYWYQQSLDQGLQFLIQYYNGEERAKGNILERFSAQQFPDLHSELNLSSLELGDSALYFCASSVQGTLTGELFFGEGSRLTVL.